Following are 18 T cell receptor beta chains from one sample sequenced in a study of T cells in Graves' hyperthyroidism and ophthalmopathy (dated by TCRdb to the late 2010s). The library was built by means of multiplex PCR. Sequencing instrument: Illumina HiSeq 2000. The TCR beta CDR3 regions were amplified from the RNA transcripts. The TCR CDR3 was subjected to a first round of RT-PCR using the HTBI primer set and the Qiagen OneStep RT-PCR kit. In-frame beta chains were kept once TCRdb had trimmed the public reads at Q25 with fastp and called clones with MiXCR. CDR3 protein duplicates are merged, each entry listing the most common genes and DNA. The sample table lists approximately 530,000 distinct CDR3 sequences, 16% of them with a count of one. Approximately 18% of the sample is in the top ten clones. Sequencing used blood. The receptor set was obtained from a woman aged 18-30 years with Graves' hyperthyroidism.

There are many counts of this clonotype. The gene calls are TRBV6-5 and TRBJ2-5, with D maybe TRBD2 (6 bases). CDR1 and CDR2 from the germline V gene are MNHEY and SVGAGI. This CDR3 is built from 16 residues. The V gene lost 0 bases and the J gene lost 5 bases, with 16 bases spanning the gap. The DNA for the CDR3 is TGTGCCAGCAGTTACTCTGGCGGGAAAGGTTGGGAGACCCAGTACTTC. As protein: CASSYSGGKGWETQYF.

This chain uses TRBV5-1 with TRBJ2-5; perhaps TRBD1 as D (6 bases). The CDR3 loop spans 15 amino acids. Trimming shortened V by 0 bases and J by 5 bases, and 14 bases separated the two germline ends. Per the germline V gene, CDR1 is SGHRS and CDR2 is YFSETQ. DNA for the CDR3: TGCGCCAGCAGCTTGGCCCCAGAGAGGGGGGAGACCCAGTACTTC. It yields the protein CASSLAPERGETQYF.

The V call is TRBV7-2, the J call TRBJ2-1, with TRBD2 matching over 9 bases. Trimming took 5 bases from V and 15 from J; bases not matched to a gene: 11. This CDR3 is built from 13 residues. CDR1 is SGHTA and CDR2 is FQGNSA in the germline V gene. As DNA, the CDR3 is TGTGCCAGCAGCGGACTGACTAGCGGCTCCTTGTTCTTC. Translated, it gives CASSGLTSGSLFF. The complete variable domain, with remaining parts taken from reference TRBV7-2 and TRBJ2-1, reads GAGVSQSPSNKVTEKGKDVELRCDPISGHTALYWYRQSLGQGLEFLIYFQGNSAPDKSGLPSDRFSAERTGGSVSTLTIQRTQQEDSAVYLCASSGLTSGSLFFGPGTRLTVL.

This clonotype was counted between two and nine times. The chain joins TRBV29-1 to TRBJ2-7, with D perhaps matching TRBD2 (5 bases). V was cut by 5 bases and J by 5 bases, with 10 bases left in between. This CDR3 spans 11 amino acids. Germline CDR1 reads SQVTM; CDR2 reads ANQGSEA. The CDR3 DNA sequence: TGCAGCGTTCGCGGGTTCCACGAGCAGTACTTC. It encodes CSVRGFHEQYF.

Ten or more counts support this clonotype. CDR3 DNA: TGTGCCAGCACCGGACTAGAGGGCAATGAGCAGTTCTTC. Translating gives CASTGLEGNEQFF. The V gene is TRBV12-3 or TRBV12-4, the J gene TRBJ2-1; 7 bases fit TRBD2. Germline trimming cut 7 bases from V and 6 bases from J; bases unmatched to any gene: 6. This CDR3 spans 13 amino acids.

This clonotype was seen more than once but under ten times. This sequence joins TRBV7-3 and TRBJ2-2; unclear D gene. Per germline, CDR1 SGHTA and CDR2 FQGTGA. Trimming stripped 0 bases from V and 4 bases from J, with 12 bases between. The CDR3 runs to 16 residues. As DNA, the CDR3 is TGTGCCAGCAGCTTAACACACACCCGAGGCACCGGGGAGCTGTTTTTT. As protein: CASSLTHTRGTGELFF.

This clonotype was recorded at least ten times. The gene calls are TRBV3-1 and TRBJ2-2; 7 bases align to TRBD2. Germline lookup yields CDR1 LGHDT and CDR2 YNNKEL (reference sequence). J was trimmed by 6 bases and V by 5 bases; bases with no gene match: 9. CDR3 length: 15 amino acids. CDR3 in DNA: TGTGCCAGCAGCTACCTGCGGGAGCTCGCCGGGGAGCTGTTTTTT. Translating gives CASSYLRELAGELFF.

This clonotype has more than one count but fewer than ten. This chain links TRBV4-2 with TRBJ1-2; D gene uncertain. V dropped 0 bases and J dropped 4 bases, with 15 bases sitting between them. CDR3 length: 16 residues. Germline V lookup: CDR1 LGHNA, CDR2 YNFKEQ. The CDR3 DNA follows: TGTGCCAGCAGCCAAGAGGAACGACACTCCCGCTATGGCTACACCTTC. This encodes CASSQEERHSRYGYTF.

This clonotype was found a few times. This chain joins TRBV6-1 and TRBJ2-3, with 9 bases fitting TRBD2. Germline trimming cut 6 bases from V and 4 bases from J; bases unmatched to any gene: 11. Germline V gives CDR1 MNHNS, CDR2 SASEGT. CDR3 length: 16 amino acids. The CDR3 DNA is TGTGCCAGCAGCGTTAGCGGGAGAACTTCCCCAGATACGCAGTATTTT. Protein: CASSVSGRTSPDTQYF.

This clonotype showed up just a few times. This CDR3 is CASSGLAGLVSYNEQFF. CDR3 DNA sequence: TGTGCCAGCAGTGGACTAGCGGGCTTGGTGTCCTACAATGAGCAGTTCTTC. The chain combines TRBV28 with TRBJ2-1, with 11 positions matching TRBD2. This CDR3 contains 17 residues. Trimming took 5 bases from V and 1 from J; bases not matched to a gene: 7. CDR1 MDHEN and CDR2 SYDVKM come from the germline V gene.

This clonotype came up many times. V gene TRBV4-2 combines with J gene TRBJ2-5; no firm D call. Trimming cost V 0 bases and J 5 bases, with 13 bases left between them. The CDR3 spans 15 residues. Germline assignment: CDR1 LGHNA and CDR2 YNFKEQ. In nucleotides, the CDR3 is TGTGCCAGCAGCCAAGAACAGTCAGGTTGGGAGACCCAGTACTTC. It translates to CASSQEQSGWETQYF.

The chain has TRBV11-3 and TRBJ1-2; D unresolved. Trimming pared 3 bases from V and 2 bases from J, leaving 13 bases between. Germline V CDR1 and CDR2: SGHNT, YENEEA. This CDR3 has 15 amino acids. The chain's CDR3 is CASSFTGLENYGYTF. The CDR3 DNA follows: TGTGCCAGCAGCTTTACCGGTCTTGAGAACTATGGCTACACCTTC.

In regard to this clonotype: A much bigger clone sits one base away, suggesting this may be a read error. The V gene is TRBV27, the J gene TRBJ2-3; D is unclear. Looked up from germline, CDR1 is MNHEY and CDR2 is SMNVEV (reference sequence). Trimming left V 5 bases short and J 2 bases short, with 8 bases between. The CDR3 runs to 13 residues. CDR3 amino acids: CASSDWDTDTQYF. The DNA of the CDR3 is TGTGCCAGCAGTGACTGGGACACAGATACGCAGTATTTT.

CDR3 sequence (DNA): TGTGCCAGCAGATCCTCGGGGTCCTCGGGGGCCAACGTCCTGACTTTC. Residues: CASRSSGSSGANVLTF. The genes are TRBV12-3 or TRBV12-4 and TRBJ2-6, with D tentatively TRBD2 (5 bases). CDR3 length: 16 residues. Trimming removed 6 bases from V and 4 bases from J, with 16 bases in between.

This chain connects TRBV4-1 to TRBJ2-7; D assignment may be TRBD1 or TRBD2 (5 bases each). Trimming cost V 2 bases and J 3 bases, with 20 bases left between them. Per the germline V gene, CDR1 is MGHRA and CDR2 is YSYEKL. The CDR3 has 17 residues. In nucleotides, the CDR3 is TGCGCCAGCAGCCAAACGGGACGCAAGACTTCAAACTACGAGCAGTACTTC. Its protein is CASSQTGRKTSNYEQYF.

There are many counts of this clonotype. This chain connects TRBV5-1 to TRBJ2-7, with 9 bases aligning to TRBD1. The CDR3 covers 19 residues. The germline CDR1 and CDR2 sequences are SGHRS and YFSETQ. V lost 5 bases and J lost 5; bases outside the gene matches: 23. The CDR3 region has the DNA TGCGCCAGCAGTCTCTCAACCCGGCCCCTACAGGGGGCATTCGACGAGCAGTACTTC. Translation gives CASSLSTRPLQGAFDEQYF.

There are a few counts of this clonotype. The V and J genes are TRBV30 and TRBJ2-7, with 7 bases matching TRBD2. The CDR3 totals 14 residues. The germline V gene has CDR1 GTSNPN and CDR2 SVGIG (reference sequence). Unmatched junction bases numbered 10, after V lost 2 bases and J lost 6 bases. The CDR3 DNA reads as TGTGCCTGGAGTAAGGGTCTAGCGGTGGGCGAGCAGTACTTC. It codes for CAWSKGLAVGEQYF. Full variable domain (missing parts from reference TRBV30 and TRBJ2-7): SQTIHQWPATLVQPVGSPLSLECTVEGTSNPNLYWYRQAAGRGLQLLFYSVGIGQISSEVPQNLSASRPQDRQFILSSKKLLLSDSGFYLCAWSKGLAVGEQYFGPGTRLTVT.

This clonotype was counted between two and nine times. The V and J genes are TRBV28 and TRBJ2-7; unclear D gene. Trimming stripped 7 bases from V and 2 bases from J, with 18 bases between. The CDR3 has 15 amino acids. Germline CDR1 and CDR2: MDHEN and SYDVKM. The CDR3 DNA follows: TGTGCCAGCACCCAAACCCCTACCTCTCCCTACGAGCAGTACTTC. Its protein is CASTQTPTSPYEQYF.